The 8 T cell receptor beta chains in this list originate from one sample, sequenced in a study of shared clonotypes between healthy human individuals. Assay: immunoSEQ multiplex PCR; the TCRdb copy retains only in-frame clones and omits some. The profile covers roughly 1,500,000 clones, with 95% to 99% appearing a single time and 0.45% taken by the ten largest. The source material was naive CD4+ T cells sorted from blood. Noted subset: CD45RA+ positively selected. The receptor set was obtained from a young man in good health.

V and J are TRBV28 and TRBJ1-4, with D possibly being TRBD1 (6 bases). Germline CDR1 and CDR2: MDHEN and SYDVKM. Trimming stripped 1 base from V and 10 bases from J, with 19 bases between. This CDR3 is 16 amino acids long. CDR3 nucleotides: TGTGCCAGCAGTTTATTAATAGCGACAACCAGGGGAAAACTGTTTTTT. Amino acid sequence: CASSLLIATTRGKLFF.

CDR3 in amino acids: CASRTRGVGGNTEAFF. In nucleotides, the CDR3 is TGCGCCAGCAGAACCCGGGGGGTTGGAGGAAACACTGAAGCTTTCTTT. The chain couples TRBV5-1 to TRBJ1-1, with D perhaps TRBD1 (5 bases). The CDR3 runs to 16 residues. Per the germline V gene, CDR1 is SGHRS and CDR2 is YFSETQ. Deletions cut 5 bases from V and 2 bases from J, with 19 bases between.

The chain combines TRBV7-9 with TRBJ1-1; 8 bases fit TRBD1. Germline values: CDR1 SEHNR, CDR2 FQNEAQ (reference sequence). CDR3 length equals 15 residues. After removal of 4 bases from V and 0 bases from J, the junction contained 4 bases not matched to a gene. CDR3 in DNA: TGTGCCAGCAGCTCAGGGGGCGTCATGAACACTGAAGCTTTCTTT. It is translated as CASSSGGVMNTEAFF.

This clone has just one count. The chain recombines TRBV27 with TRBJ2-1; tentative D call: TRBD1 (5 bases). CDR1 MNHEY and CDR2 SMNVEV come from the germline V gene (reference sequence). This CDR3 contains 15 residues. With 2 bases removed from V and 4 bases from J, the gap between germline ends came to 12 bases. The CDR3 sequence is CASSLQGSWYNEQFF. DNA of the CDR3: TGTGCCAGCAGTTTACAGGGTTCTTGGTACAATGAGCAGTTCTTC.

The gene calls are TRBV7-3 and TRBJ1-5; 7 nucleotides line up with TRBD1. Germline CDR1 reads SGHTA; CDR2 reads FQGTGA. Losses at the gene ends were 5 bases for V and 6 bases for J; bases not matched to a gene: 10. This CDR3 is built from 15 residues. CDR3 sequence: CASSGRMTGPQPQHF. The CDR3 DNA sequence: TGTGCCAGCAGCGGAAGGATGACAGGGCCTCAGCCCCAGCATTTT. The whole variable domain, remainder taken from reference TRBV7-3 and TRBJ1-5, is GAGVSQTPSNKVTEKGKYVELRCDPISGHTALYWYRQSLGQGPEFLIYFQGTGAADDSGLPNDRFFAVRPEGSVSTLKIQRTERGDSAVYLCASSGRMTGPQPQHFGDGTRLSIL.

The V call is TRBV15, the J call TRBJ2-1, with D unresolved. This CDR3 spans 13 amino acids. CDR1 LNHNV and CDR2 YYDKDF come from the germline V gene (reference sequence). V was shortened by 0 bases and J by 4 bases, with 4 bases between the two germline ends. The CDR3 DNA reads TGTGCCACCAGCAGAGATACGTACAATGAGCAGTTCTTC. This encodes CATSRDTYNEQFF.

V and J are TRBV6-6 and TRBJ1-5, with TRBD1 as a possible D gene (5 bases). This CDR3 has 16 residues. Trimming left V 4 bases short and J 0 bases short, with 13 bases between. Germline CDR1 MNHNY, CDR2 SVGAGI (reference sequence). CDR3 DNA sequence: TGTGCCAGCAGTTTATGGGGCGGGTCTAGCAATCAGCCCCAGCATTTT. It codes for CASSLWGGSSNQPQHF.

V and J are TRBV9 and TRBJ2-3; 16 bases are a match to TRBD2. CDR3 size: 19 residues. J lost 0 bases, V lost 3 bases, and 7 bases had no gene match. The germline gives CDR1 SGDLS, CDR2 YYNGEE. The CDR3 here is CASSAGLAGGLHSTDTQYF. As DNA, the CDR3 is TGTGCCAGCAGCGCGGGACTAGCGGGAGGGCTACATAGCACAGATACGCAGTATTTT.